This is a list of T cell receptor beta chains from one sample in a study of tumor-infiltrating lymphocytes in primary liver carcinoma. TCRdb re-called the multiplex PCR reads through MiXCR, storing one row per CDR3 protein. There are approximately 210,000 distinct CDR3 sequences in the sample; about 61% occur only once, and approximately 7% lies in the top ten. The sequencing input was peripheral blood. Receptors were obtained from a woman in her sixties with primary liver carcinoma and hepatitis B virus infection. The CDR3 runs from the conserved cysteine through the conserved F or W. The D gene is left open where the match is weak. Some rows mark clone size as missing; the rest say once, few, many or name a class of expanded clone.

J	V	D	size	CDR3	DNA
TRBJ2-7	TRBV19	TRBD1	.	CASSPYGTGTVGKYEQYF	TGTGCCAGTAGCCCATATGGGACCGGGACAGTGGGCAAATACGAGCAGTACTTC
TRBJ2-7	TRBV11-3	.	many	CASSLVGTPSYEQYF	TGTGCCAGCAGCTTAGTCGGGACACCATCCTACGAGCAGTACTTC
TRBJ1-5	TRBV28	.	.	CASSLGQRADQPQHF	TGTGCCAGCAGTTTAGGACAGAGGGCGGATCAGCCCCAGCATTTT
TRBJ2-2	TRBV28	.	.	CASSSGASNTGELFF	TGTGCCAGCAGTTCCGGAGCTTCAAACACCGGGGAGCTGTTTTTT
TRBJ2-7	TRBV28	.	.	CASGFWSYEQYF	TGTGCCAGCGGGTTTTGGTCCTACGAGCAGTACTTC
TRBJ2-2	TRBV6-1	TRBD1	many	CASSILTGEDTGELFF	TGTGCCAGCAGCATATTGACAGGGGAGGACACCGGGGAGCTGTTTTTT
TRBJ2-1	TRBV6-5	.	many	CASNAGTMNEQFF	TGTGCCAGCAATGCGGGAACCATGAATGAGCAGTTCTTC
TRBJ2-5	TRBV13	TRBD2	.	CVSSLAPGTSIGGTQYF	TGTGTCAGCAGCTTAGCCCCGGGGACTAGCATCGGGGGTACCCAGTACTTC
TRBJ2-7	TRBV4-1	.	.	CAGNQESRRSYEQYF	TGCGCCGGCAACCAAGAGTCTCGCCGGAGCTACGAGCAGTACTTC
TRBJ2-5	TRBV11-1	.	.	CASRCPVGHIQETQYF	TGTGCCAGCAGATGTCCCGTGGGACACATCCAAGAGACCCAGTACTTC
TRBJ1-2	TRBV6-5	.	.	CASASGSGQYRANYDYTF	TGTGCCAGCGCCAGCGGAAGTGGACAGTACCGAGCTAACTATGACTACACCTTC
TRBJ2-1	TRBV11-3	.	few	CASSLGGTGSSYNEQIF	TGTGCCAGCAGCTTAGGCGGGACGGGAAGCTCCTACAATGAGCAGATCTTC
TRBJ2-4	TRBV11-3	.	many	CASGLTLAKNIQYF	TGTGCCAGCGGACTTACCTTAGCCAAAAACATTCAGTACTTC
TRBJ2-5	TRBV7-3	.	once	CASSIWGTQETQYF	TGTGCCAGTAGCATATGGGGTACCCAAGAGACCCAGTACTTC
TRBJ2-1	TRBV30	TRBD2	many	CAWGRGNEQFF	TGTGCCTGGGGGCGGGGGAATGAGCAGTTCTTC
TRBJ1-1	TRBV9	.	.	CAISASGTMNTEAFF	TGTGCCATCAGCGCCTCTGGGACAATGAACACTGAAGCTTTCTTT
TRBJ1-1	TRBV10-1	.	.	CASSEKGPRGLAFF	TGCGCCAGCAGTGAGAAAGGACCGCGGGGGTTGGCTTTCTTT
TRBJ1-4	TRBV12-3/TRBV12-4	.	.	CATQPADRYEKLFF	TGTGCCACGCAACCGGCCGACAGATATGAAAAACTGTTTTTT